A selection of T cell receptor beta chains follows, all from one sample in a study of T cell repertoires in cytomegalovirus infection. From the reads, TCRdb called clonotypes with MiXCR, one entry per CDR3 protein. Of 450,000 to 600,000 distinct CDR3 sequences in the sample, about 11% are singletons; the top ten hold roughly a tenth. What was sequenced was PBMCs. The receptors were gathered from a human donor in good health (CMV status not recorded). Some clones in this sample may be carry-over from other donors' samples. Each CDR3 is given with its conserved first and last residue. The order of the fields is V gene, clone size, D gene, J gene, CDR3 length, CDR3 DNA, CDR3 protein. The D gene is left open where the match is weak. Size is omitted from some rows. Given values are once, few, many or a class for expanded clones.

TRBV14	few	.	TRBJ2-5	11	TGTGCCAGCAGCCGACTGTGGTATCAGTACTTC	CASSRLWYQYF
TRBV4-1	many	.	TRBJ2-1	16	TGCGCCAGCAGCCAACGCGGGACGAGCTCCTACAATGAGCAGTTCTTC	CASSQRGTSSYNEQFF
TRBV12-3/TRBV12-4	many	.	TRBJ2-2	13	TGTGCCAGCAGTTTGCTCAGTACCGGGGAGCTGTTTTTT	CASSLLSTGELFF
TRBV5-8	.	.	TRBJ2-3	15	TGTGCCAGCAGCTCTAGAGGGGGAGACACAGATACGCAGTATTTT	CASSSRGGDTDTQYF
TRBV20-1	.	.	TRBJ2-7	13	TGCAGTGCTAGGGACCCTACGTGGTACGAGCAGTACTTC	CSARDPTWYEQYF
TRBV5-5	.	.	TRBJ2-6	16	TGTGCCAGCAGCAATCTACAGGAGACTGGGGCCGACGTCCTGACTTTC	CASSNLQETGADVLTF
TRBV7-9	few	.	TRBJ1-5	14	TGTGCCAGCAGCTTAGGCACCGGGGCCGACCGTCAGCATTTT	CASSLGTGADRQHF
TRBV12-3/TRBV12-4	many	.	TRBJ2-5	13	TGTGCCAGCAATATTAGACGGGGAGAGACCCAGTACTTC	CASNIRRGETQYF
TRBV4-1	few	.	TRBJ1-5	13	TGCGCCAGCAGCCAAGATGTGGGTCAGCCCCAGCATTTT	CASSQDVGQPQHF
TRBV6-1	few	.	TRBJ1-4	13	TGTGCCAGCAGGTCCTATTTGAATGAAAAACTGTTTTTT	CASRSYLNEKLFF
TRBV20-1	many	.	TRBJ1-4	15	TGCAGTACCCTGGGGGAGCCCCCAACTAATGAAAAACTGTTTTTT	CSTLGEPPTNEKLFF
TRBV7-3	.	TRBD2	TRBJ2-1	13	TGTGCCAGCAGCCTTCTAGCGGGGGCTTCTCAGTTCTTC	CASSLLAGASQFF
TRBV15	many	.	TRBJ2-4	18	TGTGCCACCAGCAGAGGCCCCCGGACAGTTCAAGCCAAAAACATTCAGTACTTC	CATSRGPRTVQAKNIQYF
TRBV7-2	many	.	TRBJ1-2	14	TGTGCCAGCAGCTTAGATTGGACCGCTTATGGCTACACCTTC	CASSLDWTAYGYTF
TRBV25-1	many	TRBD1	TRBJ2-3	14	TGTGCCAGCACCCCAGGGGGTTCTCGCGATACGCAGTATTTT	CASTPGGSRDTQYF
TRBV4-2	few	TRBD2	TRBJ2-1	17	TGTGCCAGCAACAAGGTGGGGGGGACTAGGGAGGACAATGAGCAGTTCTTC	CASNKVGGTREDNEQFF
TRBV19	few	.	TRBJ1-4	15	TGTGCCAGTAGTATACGAGCAGCGGCTAATGAAAAACTGTTTTTT	CASSIRAAANEKLFF
TRBV18	many	.	TRBJ2-4	16	TGTGCCAGCTCACCACCGCAGGGATCGACTGATAACATTCAGTACTTC	CASSPPQGSTDNIQYF